The 15 T cell receptor beta chains given below trace back to one sample, sequenced in a study of blood T cell repertoires in COVID-19. Produced via immunoSEQ multiplex PCR; TCRdb's table is partial and in-frame only. The data show about 230,000 clones, about nine tenths seen once. Material: PBMCs or T cells enriched from blood (not recorded which). The receptor set was obtained from a woman aged 25 to 39 with acute COVID-19.

This chain uses TRBV4-3 with TRBJ1-2, with D possibly matching TRBD1 (5 bases). This CDR3 has 14 residues. Trimming took off 5 bases at V and 1 base at J, with 11 bases between the two ends. Germline V gives CDR1 LGHNA, CDR2 YSLEER. The DNA of the CDR3 is TGCGCCAGCAGCTCCGGGACTTATAACTATGGCTACACCTTC. The encoded protein is CASSSGTYNYGYTF.

CDR3 DNA: TGTGCCAGCAGTTACGTCTCAGGTGAAGCTTTCTTT. Its translation is CASSYVSGEAFF. This chain joins TRBV6-2 or TRBV6-3 and TRBJ1-1; D is uncertain. Trimming pared 2 bases from V and 7 bases from J, leaving 8 bases between. This CDR3 is built from 12 residues. Germline CDR1 and CDR2: MNHEY and SVGEGT.

This rearrangement joins TRBV10-3 to TRBJ2-3, with 7 bases matching TRBD2. V lost 6 bases, J lost 13 bases, and 13 bases stayed unmatched. Germline V gene lookup returns CDR1 ENHRY and CDR2 SYGVKD. The CDR3 extends over 13 amino acids. The CDR3 DNA follows: TGTGCCATCAGCGGGACTACGAAGGGGAGCGAGTATTTT. Its translation: CAISGTTKGSEYF.

The J gene is TRBJ2-7, the V gene TRBV7-9, with 7 positions matching TRBD1. Germline CDR1 and CDR2: SEHNR and FQNEAQ (reference sequence). This CDR3 region has 14 residues. The junction had 6 bases not matched to a gene; V was cut back by 5 bases and J by 2 bases. In DNA, the CDR3 is TGTGCCAGCAGCGCGCCCGACAGGGCCTACGAGCAGTACTTC. Its protein is CASSAPDRAYEQYF.

This chain joins TRBV6-5 and TRBJ1-2; D possibly corresponds to TRBD1 (5 bases). Germline values: CDR1 MNHEY, CDR2 SVGAGI. Trimming took off 0 bases at V and 2 bases at J, with 10 bases between the two ends. The CDR3 has 15 amino acids. In DNA form, the CDR3 reads TGTGCCAGCAGTTACTCGGAGGGGACCAACTATGGCTACACCTTC. Encoded protein: CASSYSEGTNYGYTF.

This chain uses TRBV5-1 with TRBJ2-5, with TRBD2 identical over 15 bases. The V and J ends lost 3 bases and 8 bases, in that order; junction bases with no gene match: 5. This CDR3 is 15 amino acids long. Germline assignment: CDR1 SGHRS and CDR2 YFSETQ. The CDR3: CASSSGTSGGPTQYF. The CDR3 DNA sequence: TGCGCCAGCAGCTCCGGGACTAGCGGGGGGCCAACCCAGTACTTC.

The chain links TRBV28 to TRBJ1-5; D perhaps matches TRBD1 (5 bases). This CDR3 is 15 amino acids long. Trimming pared 5 bases from V and 6 bases from J, leaving 17 bases between. Per germline, CDR1 MDHEN and CDR2 SYDVKM. CDR3: CASSALDSDVQPQHF. In nucleotides, the CDR3 is TGTGCCAGCAGTGCCCTAGACAGTGACGTTCAGCCCCAGCATTTT.

The genes are TRBV30 and TRBJ1-4, with 8 nucleotides matching TRBD1. J gave up 7 bases and V 3 bases, and 7 bases lay outside the gene matches. This CDR3 has 14 amino acids. Germline-derived CDR1 and CDR2 are GTSNPN and SVGIG (reference sequence). CDR3 region: CAWSTQGAGEKLFF. The DNA for the CDR3 is TGTGCCTGGAGCACCCAGGGGGCTGGTGAAAAACTGTTTTTT.

The chain joins TRBV2 to TRBJ2-7; no firm D call. V lost 8 bases to trimming and J lost 0 bases, with 14 bases between them. The CDR3 is made up of 14 amino acids. Germline CDR1 SNHLY, CDR2 FYNNEI. DNA of the CDR3: TGTGCCAGCGGAAGCGAGATGAGCTCCTACGAGCAGTACTTC. Translating gives CASGSEMSSYEQYF.

This clone was found a few times. This chain uses TRBV28 with TRBJ1-5, with 10 bases identical to TRBD1. CDR1 and CDR2 from the germline V gene are MDHEN and SYDVKM. CDR3 length: 15 amino acids. Trimming removed 5 bases from V and 14 bases from J; junction bases left unmatched: 15. Written as DNA, the CDR3 is TGTGCCAGCAGTAGCCTAAGGACAGGGGGAGGAGGGGAGCATTTT. Translation: CASSSLRTGGGGEHF.

V and J are TRBV15 and TRBJ1-2; a weak D match, TRBD1 (6 bases). CDR1 and CDR2 (germline): LNHNV, YYDKDF (reference sequence). Trimming cost V 1 base and J 3 bases, with 12 bases left between them. The CDR3 runs to 15 residues. The CDR3 bases are TGTGCCACCAGCAGAGTTAGCGGGGGCGACTATGGCTACACCTTC. It codes for CATSRVSGGDYGYTF. The variable domain in full, with the rest retrieved from reference TRBV15 and TRBJ1-2, is DAMVIQNPRYQVTQFGKPVTLSCSQTLNHNVMYWYQQKSSQAPKLLFHYYDKDFNNEADTPDNFQSRRPNTSFCFLDIRSPGLGDTAMYLCATSRVSGGDYGYTFGSGTRLTVV.

The J gene is TRBJ1-2, the V gene TRBV3-1 (or the pseudogene TRBV3-2); 7 bases are a match to TRBD1. The CDR3 contains 15 residues. Germline trimming cut 0 bases from V and 5 bases from J; bases unmatched to any gene: 6. Germline CDR1 is LGHDT and CDR2 is YNNKEL (reference sequence). CDR3 loop: CASSQETGQNYGYTF. The CDR3 bases are TGTGCCAGCAGCCAAGAGACGGGACAGAATTATGGCTACACCTTC.

V gene TRBV5-1 combines with J gene TRBJ1-2; TRBD1 matches 9 bases. Germline-derived CDR1 and CDR2 are SGHRS and YFSETQ. The CDR3 runs 16 residues. Trimming took 4 bases from V and 1 from J; bases not matched to a gene: 8. CDR3 loop: CASSQPGQGGNYGYTF. The CDR3 DNA sequence: TGCGCCAGCAGCCAACCGGGACAGGGTGGTAACTATGGCTACACCTTC.

Only a few counts were recorded for this clone. The rearrangement uses TRBV19 and TRBJ1-1; D remains ambiguous. Germline V gives CDR1 LNHDA, CDR2 SQIVND (reference sequence). The ends were cut back, 1 base at V and 4 bases at J, with 16 bases in the middle. This CDR3 spans 16 amino acids. CDR3 sequence reads: CASSIAPWRRGTEAFF. DNA for the CDR3: TGTGCCAGTAGTATAGCACCTTGGAGGAGAGGCACTGAAGCTTTCTTT.

V and J are TRBV4-1 and TRBJ2-1; the D gene is possibly TRBD1 (5 bases). Germline assignment: CDR1 MGHRA and CDR2 YSYEKL. The ends were cut back, 6 bases at V and 8 bases at J, with 14 bases in the middle. There are 13 residues in the CDR3. The CDR3 sequence: CASRKGMTDEQFF. For the CDR3, the DNA is TGCGCCAGCAGAAAGGGGATGACGGATGAGCAGTTCTTC.